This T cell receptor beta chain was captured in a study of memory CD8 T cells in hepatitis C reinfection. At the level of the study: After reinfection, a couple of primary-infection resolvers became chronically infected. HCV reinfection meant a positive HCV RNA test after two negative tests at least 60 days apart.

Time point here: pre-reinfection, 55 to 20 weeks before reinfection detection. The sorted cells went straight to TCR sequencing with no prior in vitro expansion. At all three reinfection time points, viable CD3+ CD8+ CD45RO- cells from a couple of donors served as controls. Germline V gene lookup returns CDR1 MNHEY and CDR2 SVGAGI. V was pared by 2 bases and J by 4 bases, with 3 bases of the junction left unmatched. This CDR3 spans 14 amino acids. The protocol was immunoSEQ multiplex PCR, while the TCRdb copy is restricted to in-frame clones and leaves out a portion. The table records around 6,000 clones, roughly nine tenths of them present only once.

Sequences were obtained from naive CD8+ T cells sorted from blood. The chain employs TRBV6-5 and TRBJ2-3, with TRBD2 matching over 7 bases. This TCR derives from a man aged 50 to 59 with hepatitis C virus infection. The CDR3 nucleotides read TGTGCCAGCAGTTACGCGGGAGCACCAGATACGCAGTATTTT. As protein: CASSYAGAPDTQYF.